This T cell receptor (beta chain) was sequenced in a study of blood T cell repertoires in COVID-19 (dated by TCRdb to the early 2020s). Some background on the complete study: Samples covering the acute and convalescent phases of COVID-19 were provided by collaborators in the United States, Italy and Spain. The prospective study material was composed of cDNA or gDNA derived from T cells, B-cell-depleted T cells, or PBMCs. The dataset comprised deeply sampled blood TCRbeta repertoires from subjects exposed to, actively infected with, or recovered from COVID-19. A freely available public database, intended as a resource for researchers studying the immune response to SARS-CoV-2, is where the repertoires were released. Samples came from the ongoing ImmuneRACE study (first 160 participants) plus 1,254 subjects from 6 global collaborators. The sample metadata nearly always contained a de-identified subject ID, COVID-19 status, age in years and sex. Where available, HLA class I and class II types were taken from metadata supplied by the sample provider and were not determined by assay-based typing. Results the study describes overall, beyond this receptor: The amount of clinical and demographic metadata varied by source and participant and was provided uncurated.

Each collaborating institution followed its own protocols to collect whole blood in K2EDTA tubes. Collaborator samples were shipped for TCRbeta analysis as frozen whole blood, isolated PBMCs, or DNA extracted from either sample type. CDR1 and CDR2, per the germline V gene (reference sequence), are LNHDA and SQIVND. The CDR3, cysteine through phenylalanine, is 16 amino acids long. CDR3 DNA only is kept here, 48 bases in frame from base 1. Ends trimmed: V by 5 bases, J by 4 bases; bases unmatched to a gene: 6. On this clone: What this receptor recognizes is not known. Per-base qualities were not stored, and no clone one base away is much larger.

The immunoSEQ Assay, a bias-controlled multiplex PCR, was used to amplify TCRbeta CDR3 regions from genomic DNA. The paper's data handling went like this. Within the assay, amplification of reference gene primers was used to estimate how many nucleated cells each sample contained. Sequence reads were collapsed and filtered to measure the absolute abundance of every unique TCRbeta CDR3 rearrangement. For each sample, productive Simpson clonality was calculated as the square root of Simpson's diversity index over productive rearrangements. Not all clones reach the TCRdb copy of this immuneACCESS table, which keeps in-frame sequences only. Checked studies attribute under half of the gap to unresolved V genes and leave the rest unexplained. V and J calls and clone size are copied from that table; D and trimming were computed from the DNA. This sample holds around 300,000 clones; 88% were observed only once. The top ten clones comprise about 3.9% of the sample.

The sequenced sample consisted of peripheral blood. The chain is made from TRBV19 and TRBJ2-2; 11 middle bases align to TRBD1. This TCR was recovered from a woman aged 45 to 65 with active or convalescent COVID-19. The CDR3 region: CASSGSGTGGTGELFF. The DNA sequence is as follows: TGTGCCAGTAGTGGATCCGGGACAGGGGGCACCGGGGAGCTGTTTTTT.